Below, one T cell receptor beta chain is given with its context. Its antigen is as yet unknown. This specimen belongs to a study of cytomegalovirus exposure and HLA in healthy donors. Study at large: When 300 to 400 donors were genotyped, just over 80% of them were found to fall in the Caucasian-associated ancestry cluster. Study conclusions and caveats: In a later analysis, an Asian-associated ancestry cluster reportedly showed fewer N-insertions than the approximately 700-donor mean.

Primers: 60 Vbeta forward and 13 Jbeta reverse. Method: immunoSEQ multiplex PCR; TCRdb's copy keeps in-frame clones and lacks some. The data show around 180,000 clones, roughly 80% seen once. The source is a man between 18 and 29 years old in good health and CMV-seronegative. Material: PBMCs.

CDR3 protein: CASSPHTLQGAGGELFF. DNA for the CDR3: TGTGCCAGCAGTCCGCACACACTACAGGGGGCCGGCGGGGAGCTGTTTTTT. This chain uses TRBV28 with TRBJ2-2; 9 nucleotides align to TRBD1. After removal of 5 bases from V and 7 bases from J, the junction contained 14 bases not matched to a gene. The CDR3 has 17 amino acids. Germline V gene data show CDR1 as MDHEN and CDR2 as SYDVKM.